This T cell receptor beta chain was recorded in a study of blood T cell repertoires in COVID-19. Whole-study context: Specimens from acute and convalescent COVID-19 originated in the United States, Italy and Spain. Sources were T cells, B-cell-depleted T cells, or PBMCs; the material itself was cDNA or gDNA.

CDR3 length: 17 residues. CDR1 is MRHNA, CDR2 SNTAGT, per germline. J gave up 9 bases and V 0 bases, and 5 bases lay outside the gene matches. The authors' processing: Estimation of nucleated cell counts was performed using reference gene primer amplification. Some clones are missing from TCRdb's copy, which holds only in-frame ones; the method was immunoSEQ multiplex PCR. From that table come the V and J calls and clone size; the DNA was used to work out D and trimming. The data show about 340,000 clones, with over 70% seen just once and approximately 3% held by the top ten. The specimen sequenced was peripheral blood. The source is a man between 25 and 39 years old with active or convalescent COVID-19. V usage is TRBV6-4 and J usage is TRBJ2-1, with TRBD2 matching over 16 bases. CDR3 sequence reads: CASSDSGLAGGPGEQFF. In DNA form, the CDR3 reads TGTGCCAGCAGTGACTCGGGACTAGCGGGAGGGCCGGGTGAGCAGTTCTTC.